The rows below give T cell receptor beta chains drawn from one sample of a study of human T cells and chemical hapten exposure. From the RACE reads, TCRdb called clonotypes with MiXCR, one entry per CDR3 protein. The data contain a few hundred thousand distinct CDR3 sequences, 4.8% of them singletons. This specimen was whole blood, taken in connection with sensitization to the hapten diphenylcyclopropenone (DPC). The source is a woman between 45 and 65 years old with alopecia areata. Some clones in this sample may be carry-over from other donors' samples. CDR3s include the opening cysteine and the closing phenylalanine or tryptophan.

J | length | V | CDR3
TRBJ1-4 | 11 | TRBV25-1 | CASSAKEKLFF
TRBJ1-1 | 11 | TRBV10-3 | CAISLGQGAFF
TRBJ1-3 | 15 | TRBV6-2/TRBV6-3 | CASELADFSGNTIYF
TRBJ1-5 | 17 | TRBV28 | CASSPTGGQRSNQPQHF
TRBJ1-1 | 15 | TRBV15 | CATSSPIGELTEAFF
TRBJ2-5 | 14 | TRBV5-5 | CASSREGTIKTQYF
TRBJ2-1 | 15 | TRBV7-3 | CASAQGLAGGSEQFF
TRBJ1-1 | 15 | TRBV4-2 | CASSPLPDSGTEAFF
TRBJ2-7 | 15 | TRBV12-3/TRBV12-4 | CASSFRRLAAYEQYF
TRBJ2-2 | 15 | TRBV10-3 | CAISEEAANTGELFF
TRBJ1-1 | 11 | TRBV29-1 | CSVPSGTEAFF
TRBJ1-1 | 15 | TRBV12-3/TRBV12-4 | CASSSQTGGRTEAFF
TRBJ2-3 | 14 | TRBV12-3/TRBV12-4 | CASSSEQGIDTQYF
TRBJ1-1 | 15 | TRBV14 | CASSQEGYGYTEAFF
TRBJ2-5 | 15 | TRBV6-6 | CASSSSTSGSGSQYF
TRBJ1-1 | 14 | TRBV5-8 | CASSLNPLTGEAFF
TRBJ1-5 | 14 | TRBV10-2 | CASSDAPSNQPQHF
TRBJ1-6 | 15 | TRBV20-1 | CSAREPGQINSPLHF
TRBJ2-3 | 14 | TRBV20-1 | CSASEAVYTDTQYF
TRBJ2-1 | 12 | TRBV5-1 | CASSWGVDEQFF
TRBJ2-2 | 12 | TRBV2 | CASSERAGELFF
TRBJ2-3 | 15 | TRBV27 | CASTSAGGPTDTQYF
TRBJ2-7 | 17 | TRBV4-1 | CASSQESRGTRPYEQYF
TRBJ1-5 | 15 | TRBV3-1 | CASSHGGRGNQPQHF
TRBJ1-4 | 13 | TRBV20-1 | CSAKHRGNEKLFF
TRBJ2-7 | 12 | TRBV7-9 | CASSPGAVPQYF
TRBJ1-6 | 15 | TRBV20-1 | CSARVEGSNNSPLHF
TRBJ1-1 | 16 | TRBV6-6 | CASSWGVADQDTEAFF
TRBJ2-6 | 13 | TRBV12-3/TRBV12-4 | CASSWEGANVLTF
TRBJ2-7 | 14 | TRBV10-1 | CASSDSGSSYEQYF
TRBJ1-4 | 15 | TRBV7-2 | CASSSDRGQGEKLFF
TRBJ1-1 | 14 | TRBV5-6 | CASSPGSPNTEAFF
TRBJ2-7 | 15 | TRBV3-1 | CASSQGSNGPYEQYF
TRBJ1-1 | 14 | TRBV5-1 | CASSSGTGGMEAFF
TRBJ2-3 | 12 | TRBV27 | CASSATTDTQYF
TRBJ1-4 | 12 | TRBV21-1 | CARHRLNEKLFF
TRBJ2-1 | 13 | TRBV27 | CASSLSPRNEQFF
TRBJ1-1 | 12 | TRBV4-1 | CASSQGVGEAFF
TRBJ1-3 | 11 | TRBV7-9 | CAIRERNTIYF
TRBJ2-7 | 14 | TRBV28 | CASSPIRDGYEQYF
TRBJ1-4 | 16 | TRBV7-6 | CASSLASAGVNEKLFF
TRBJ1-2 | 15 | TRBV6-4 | CASRPGPESNYGYTF
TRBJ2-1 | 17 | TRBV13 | CASSLGTSGRSVDEQFF
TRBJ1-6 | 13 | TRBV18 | CASSEQGNSPLHF
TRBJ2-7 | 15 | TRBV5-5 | CASSLEDNRRYEQYF
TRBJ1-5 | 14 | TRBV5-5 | CASSQALSNQPQHF
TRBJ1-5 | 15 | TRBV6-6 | CASSRGHGDNQPQHF
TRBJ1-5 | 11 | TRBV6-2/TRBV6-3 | CASSDGQPQHF
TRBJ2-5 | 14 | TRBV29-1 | CSVEDPPGQETQYF
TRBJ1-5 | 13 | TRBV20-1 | CSALTRINQPQHF
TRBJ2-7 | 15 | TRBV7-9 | CASSPMGRNSYEQYF
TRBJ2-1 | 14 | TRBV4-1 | CASSHLQGSDEQFF
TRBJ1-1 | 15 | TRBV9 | CASSVGGGWDSEAFF
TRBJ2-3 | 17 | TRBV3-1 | CASSRLRTDGDTDTQYF
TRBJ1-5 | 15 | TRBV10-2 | CASQMDRGSNQPQHF